The 25 T cell receptor beta chains reported below all come from one sample, sequenced in a study of PD-1 blockade in mismatch repair-deficient tumors. Libraries were prepared by immunoSEQ multiplex PCR; TCRdb keeps only in-frame clonotypes and omits some of them. The profile shows about 79,000 clones, about four fifths of them singletons. Sequencing used peripheral blood, obtained 44 weeks after starting pembrolizumab. The receptors shown here come from an adult with mismatch repair-deficient cancer.

This clone turned up a few times. The chain employs TRBV7-9 and TRBJ2-7, with 7 positions matching TRBD1. The length of the CDR3 is 13 residues. Per germline, CDR1 SEHNR and CDR2 FQNEAQ (reference sequence). J lost 5 bases, V lost 3 bases, and 4 bases had no gene match. CDR3 bases: TGTGCCAGCAGCTTCAGACAGGGCAACGAGCAGTACTTC. Its translation is CASSFRQGNEQYF.

The CDR3 coding sequence is TGTGCCTGGAGTGTTGGGGGATCCAATCAGCCCCAGCATTTT. Amino acid sequence: CAWSVGGSNQPQHF. The genes are TRBV30 and TRBJ1-5; tentatively, D is TRBD1 (5 bases). Trimming pared 0 bases from V and 3 bases from J, leaving 9 bases between. CDR3 length: 14 residues. Germline lookup yields CDR1 GTSNPN and CDR2 SVGIG (reference sequence).

This chain joins TRBV4-1 and TRBJ2-2; tentatively, D is TRBD2 (5 bases). The CDR3 contains 15 residues. Per germline, CDR1 MGHRA and CDR2 YSYEKL. Trimming cost V 3 bases and J 7 bases, with 15 bases left between them. CDR3 nucleotides: TGCGCCAGCAGCCAGCTGGGAGAGGGTCACGGGGAGCTGTTTTTT. Its protein product is CASSQLGEGHGELFF.

The genes are TRBV18 and TRBJ1-4; 9 bases are a match to TRBD1. Germline CDR1 and CDR2: KGHSH and LQKENI. There are 14 residues in the CDR3. Trimming removed 3 bases from V and 5 bases from J; junction bases left unmatched: 1. DNA for the CDR3: TGTGCCAGCTCACCCGACAGGGGGAATGAAAAACTGTTTTTT. Its protein product is CASSPDRGNEKLFF.

The chain has TRBV7-2 and TRBJ2-2; 10 nucleotides match TRBD1. The J segment lost 4 bases and the V segment lost 5 bases, leaving 4 bases of the junction unmatched. The length of the CDR3 is 15 residues. Germline V CDR1 and CDR2: SGHTA, FQGNSA. CDR3 amino acids: CASSRDRGSTGELFF. CDR3 coding DNA: TGTGCCAGCAGCAGGGACAGGGGTAGCACCGGGGAGCTGTTTTTT.

J is TRBJ1-5 and V is TRBV5-4; D possibly corresponds to TRBD1 (5 bases). The CDR3 sequence is 14 residues long. In germline, CDR1 is SGHNT, CDR2 YYREEE (reference sequence). V was trimmed by 5 bases and J by 1 base, leaving 10 bases between them. The CDR3 region is CASSFTGSNQPQHF. As DNA, the CDR3 is TGTGCCAGCAGTTTCACAGGAAGCAATCAGCCCCAGCATTTT.

J is TRBJ2-7 and V is TRBV29-1, with a tentative D call TRBD1 (6 bases). Germline loops: CDR1 SQVTM, CDR2 ANQGSEA. CDR3 size: 18 residues. The DNA of the CDR3 is TGCATCAGCACCCACTGGATTTTGGAGCCAGGGGCTTGGTACGAGCAGTACTTC. Amino acids: CISTHWILEPGAWYEQYF.

The chain employs TRBV2 and TRBJ1-1, with a tentative D call TRBD1 (6 bases). Trimming stripped 4 bases from V and 7 bases from J, with 10 bases between. In germline, CDR1 is SNHLY, CDR2 FYNNEI. This CDR3 region has 12 residues. CDR3 in DNA: TGTGCCAGCAGTGCGGAGGGGGGTGAAGCTTTCTTT. Encoded protein: CASSAEGGEAFF.

This clone was seen a single time. V and J are TRBV11-3 and TRBJ2-7; possible D gene TRBD2, 5 bases. This CDR3 has 13 amino acids. V gave up 8 bases and J gave up 0 bases, with 11 bases separating them. Germline-derived CDR1 and CDR2 are SGHNT and YENEEA. For the CDR3, the DNA is TGTGCCAGCTCATCGGGGATCTCCTACGAGCAGTACTTC. Encoded protein: CASSSGISYEQYF.

In its sample, this clone was seen once. The V gene is TRBV6-5, the J gene TRBJ2-3; unclear D gene. This CDR3 has 15 residues. Deletions cut 0 bases from V and 4 bases from J, with 11 bases between. Germline-derived CDR1 and CDR2 are MNHEY and SVGAGI. CDR3 sequence (DNA): TGTGCCAGCAGTTACTCGACGGGCCGGGCAGATACGCAGTATTTT. Amino acid sequence: CASSYSTGRADTQYF.

The chain has TRBV28 and TRBJ1-4, with 8 bases fitting TRBD1. Looked up from germline, CDR1 is MDHEN and CDR2 is SYDVKM. This CDR3 is built from 13 residues. Germline trimming cut 6 bases from V and 4 bases from J; bases unmatched to any gene: 1. For the CDR3, the DNA is TGTGCCAGCAGAACAGGGGGTAATGAAAAACTGTTTTTT. Encoded protein: CASRTGGNEKLFF.

This clone appeared a few times. V is TRBV10-1 and J is TRBJ2-7; D not resolved. The germline V gene encodes CDR1 WNHNN and CDR2 SYGVQD (reference sequence). Trimming cost V 3 bases and J 5 bases, with 11 bases left between them. The CDR3 contains 13 residues. The CDR3 bases are TGCGCCAGCAGTGATCCCCCGATCAACGAGCAGTACTTC. Protein: CASSDPPINEQYF.

The chain employs TRBV28 and TRBJ2-2, with a possible D match to TRBD2 (6 bases). CDR3 length: 13 residues. The V and J ends lost 8 bases and 1 base respectively, with 8 bases between them. Germline V gene lookup returns CDR1 MDHEN and CDR2 SYDVKM. The CDR3 coding sequence is TGTGCCAGCCGGGACTTGAACACCGGGGAGCTGTTTTTT. It translates to CASRDLNTGELFF.

J is TRBJ1-5 and V is TRBV10-3; D is possibly TRBD1 (5 bases). Per the germline V gene, CDR1 is ENHRY and CDR2 is SYGVKD. Trimming removed 3 bases at V and 2 bases at J, with 8 bases between. The CDR3 covers 14 residues. CDR3 DNA: TGTGCCATCAGTGACAGGGCTGGCAATCAGCCCCAGCATTTT. Its protein product is CAISDRAGNQPQHF.

This clone appeared a few times. V usage is TRBV6-5 and J usage is TRBJ1-2, with D unresolved. The CDR3 is 13 residues long. The V gene's germline CDR1 is MNHEY and CDR2 SVGAGI. Trimming shortened V by 6 bases and J by 0 bases, and 8 bases separated the two germline ends. The CDR3 sequence is CASRVSANYGYTF. The DNA of the CDR3 is TGTGCCAGCAGGGTTTCAGCTAACTATGGCTACACCTTC.

J is TRBJ2-3 and V is TRBV19; perhaps TRBD2 as D (6 bases). Germline-derived CDR1 and CDR2 are LNHDA and SQIVND (reference sequence). The CDR3 runs 11 residues. V gave up 6 bases and J gave up 8 bases, with 9 bases separating them. The CDR3 bases are TGTGCCAGTAGGGGGGGTCTTACGCAGTATTTT. This gives the protein CASRGGLTQYF.

This clone is a singleton in its sample. The genes are TRBV4-1 and TRBJ2-2, with TRBD2 matching over 11 bases. V lost 4 bases and J lost 8; bases outside the gene matches: 9. From germline, CDR1 is MGHRA and CDR2 YSYEKL. The CDR3 spans 16 residues. As DNA, the CDR3 is TGCGCCAGCAGCCTGGGACTAGCGGCGAGGGGGGGGGAGCTGTTTTTT. Its protein is CASSLGLAARGGELFF.

The chain employs TRBV9 and TRBJ2-2; tentative D call: TRBD1 (6 bases). Trimming removed 0 bases at V and 3 bases at J, with 12 bases between. CDR3 length: 16 residues. Germline loops: CDR1 SGDLS, CDR2 YYNGEE. The CDR3 DNA follows: TGTGCCAGCAGCGTAGCCCCGACAGGCGACACCGGGGAGCTGTTTTTT. As protein: CASSVAPTGDTGELFF. The whole variable domain, remainder taken from reference TRBV9 and TRBJ2-2, is DSGVTQTPKHLITATGQRVTLRCSPRSGDLSVYWYQQSLDQGLQFLIQYYNGEERAKGNILERFSAQQFPDLHSELNLSSLELGDSALYFCASSVAPTGDTGELFFGEGSRLTVL.

A single count supports this clone. The V gene is TRBV14, the J gene TRBJ1-1; D might be TRBD1 (6 bases). This CDR3 contains 16 residues. Germline CDR1 SGHDN, CDR2 FVKESK. V dropped 4 bases and J dropped 4 bases, with 19 bases sitting between them. The CDR3 is CASSLKPRGRITEAFF. Written as DNA, the CDR3 is TGTGCCAGCAGCCTAAAACCACGGGGGCGAATCACTGAAGCTTTCTTT.

The genes are TRBV10-3 and TRBJ1-1, with D unclear. The germline CDR1 and CDR2 sequences are ENHRY and SYGVKD. Trimming cost V 4 bases and J 5 bases, with 5 bases left between them. CDR3 length: 11 amino acids. CDR3 amino acids: CAISGGTEAFF. The CDR3 DNA reads TGTGCCATCAGTGGAGGTACTGAAGCTTTCTTT.

This chain links TRBV6-1 with TRBJ1-2; D may be TRBD1 (5 bases). Germline V CDR1 and CDR2: MNHNS, SASEGT. This CDR3 spans 13 amino acids. V was cut by 3 bases and J by 3 bases, with 8 bases left in between. CDR3 in DNA: TGTGCCAGCAGTGAGGTGACAGACTATGGCTACACCTTC. Translation gives CASSEVTDYGYTF.

This clone was recorded only once. The chain links TRBV9 to TRBJ1-3, with D unclear. Trimming left V 4 bases short and J 1 base short, with 12 bases between. This CDR3 is built from 15 residues. Germline CDR1 is SGDLS and CDR2 is YYNGEE. The CDR3 is CASSSSMVSGNTIYF. The DNA for the CDR3 is TGTGCCAGCAGCTCGAGTATGGTTTCTGGAAACACCATATATTTT. Full variable domain (outside the CDR3, taken from reference TRBV9 and TRBJ1-3): DSGVTQTPKHLITATGQRVTLRCSPRSGDLSVYWYQQSLDQGLQFLIQYYNGEERAKGNILERFSAQQFPDLHSELNLSSLELGDSALYFCASSSSMVSGNTIYFGEGSWLTVV.

This clone occurred once. The J gene is TRBJ2-7, the V gene TRBV19; no clear D. This CDR3 comprises 13 residues. The V and J ends lost 6 bases and 0 bases respectively, with 9 bases between them. Germline V CDR1 and CDR2: LNHDA, SQIVND (reference sequence). CDR3: CASRASPSYEQYF. In DNA, the CDR3 is TGTGCCAGTAGGGCTAGTCCCTCCTACGAGCAGTACTTC.

V gene TRBV2 combines with J gene TRBJ2-1; 12 bases match TRBD1. There are 16 residues in the CDR3. Per germline, CDR1 SNHLY and CDR2 FYNNEI. Germline trimming cut 6 bases from V and 5 bases from J; bases unmatched to any gene: 8. In nucleotides, the CDR3 is TGTGCCAGCAGGGCTCCGGGACAGGGGGCCCACAATGAGCAGTTCTTC. The encoded protein is CASRAPGQGAHNEQFF.

This sequence joins TRBV5-1 and TRBJ2-5, with D tentatively TRBD1 (6 bases). The CDR3 extends over 14 amino acids. Trimming shortened V by 2 bases and J by 2 bases, and 10 bases separated the two germline ends. CDR1 SGHRS and CDR2 YFSETQ come from the germline V gene. The CDR3 reads CASSFRTVQETQYF. The CDR3 DNA follows: TGCGCCAGCAGCTTCCGGACAGTACAAGAGACCCAGTACTTC. Variable domain in full (rest from reference TRBV5-1 and TRBJ2-5): KAGVTQTPRYLIKTRGQQVTLSCSPISGHRSVSWYQQTPGQGLQFLFEYFSETQRNKGNFPGRFSGRQFSNSRSEMNVSTLELGDSALYLCASSFRTVQETQYFGPGTRLLVL.